The rows below give T cell receptor beta chains drawn from one sample of a study of blood T cell repertoires in COVID-19. The repertoire was sequenced with immunoSEQ multiplex PCR; TCRdb's copy has only in-frame clones and lacks some. The sample has about 250,000 clones; around 88% are singletons. Sequenced input: peripheral blood. These receptors came from an elderly man with acute or convalescent COVID-19. The CDR3 runs from the conserved cysteine through the conserved F or W. The D gene is left open where the match is weak. Clone sizes are given selectively: once, few, many, or a class where the clone is expanded.

size | D | J | V | DNA | CDR3
NA | NA | TRBJ2-6 | TRBV27 | TGTGCCAGCAGTCCCCGGATCGTACGGAGCTCTGGGGCCAACGTCCTGACTTTC | CASSPRIVRSSGANVLTF
NA | NA | TRBJ2-5 | TRBV5-5 | TGTGCCAGCACCTACGGTTCGGAAGAGACCCAGTACTTC | CASTYGSEETQYF
NA | NA | TRBJ2-7 | TRBV27 | TGTGCCAGCAAAGACTTACAGGGAACCTATGCGGTACTCTACGAGCAGTACTTC | CASKDLQGTYAVLYEQYF
NA | TRBD2 | TRBJ2-1 | TRBV10-3 | TGTGCCATCAGTGATGGGACTAGCCTTTCCTACAATGAGCAGTTCTTC | CAISDGTSLSYNEQFF
NA | TRBD2 | TRBJ2-7 | TRBV27 | TGTGCCAGCAGCGCGGGACTAGCGGGAGCCGAGCAGTACTTC | CASSAGLAGAEQYF
NA | NA | TRBJ1-5 | TRBV10-3 | TGTGCCATCAGTGAGTCGAAGGTCCAGGTCGGGCCCCAGCATTTT | CAISESKVQVGPQHF
few | NA | TRBJ1-5 | TRBV4-1 | TGCGCCAGCAGCACCTCAAGGAGGGATGGAGATCAGCCCCAGCATTTT | CASSTSRRDGDQPQHF
NA | TRBD1 | TRBJ1-5 | TRBV19 | TGTGCCAGTAGTTCAATAGGGGACAGGGGTTATAGCAATCAGCCCCAGCATTTT | CASSSIGDRGYSNQPQHF
NA | TRBD1 | TRBJ1-5 | TRBV3-1/TRBV3-2 | TGTGCCAGCAGCCAATGGACAGGGGGCCTTAGCAATCAGCCCCAGCATTTT | CASSQWTGGLSNQPQHF
once | TRBD1 | TRBJ1-6 | TRBV14 | TGTGCCAGCAGCCAAGATTACAGGGGTTCACCCCTCCACTTT | CASSQDYRGSPLHF
NA | TRBD1 | TRBJ1-2 | TRBV18 | TGTGCCAGCTCGGACAGGGGCGGCTACACCTTC | CASSDRGGYTF
few | NA | TRBJ1-6 | TRBV19 | TGTGCCAGTAGTGAGACTCGGTATAATTCACCCCTCCACTTT | CASSETRYNSPLHF
NA | NA | TRBJ1-2 | TRBV7-9 | TGTGCCAGCAGCCTTAAACCCGGGGTTGGCTACACCTTC | CASSLKPGVGYTF
NA | TRBD2 | TRBJ2-1 | TRBV2 | TGTGCCAGCAGAGAACGGGAGGGCCGGTACAATGAGCAGTTCTTC | CASREREGRYNEQFF
NA | NA | TRBJ2-5 | TRBV14 | TGTGCCAGCAGCCCCCCTCCCAGGGGCCGAGAGACCCAGTACTTC | CASSPPPRGRETQYF
NA | TRBD2 | TRBJ2-1 | TRBV28 | TGTGCCAGCAGTTTCCTCACTAGCGGGGGGTACAATGAGCAGTTCTTC | CASSFLTSGGYNEQFF
NA | NA | TRBJ2-6 | TRBV29-1 | TGCAGCGTTGAGGTCAGGGGCCGCTCTGGGGCCAACGTCCTGACTTTC | CSVEVRGRSGANVLTF
NA | NA | TRBJ1-6 | TRBV6-5 | TGTGCCAGCAGTTACGCAGAAAGCTCCTATAATTCACCCCTCCACTTT | CASSYAESSYNSPLHF
NA | TRBD2 | TRBJ2-7 | TRBV5-5 | TGTGCCAGCAGTACGATTAGCGGGAGTTCCTCCTACGAGCAGTACTTC | CASSTISGSSSYEQYF
NA | TRBD1 | TRBJ2-5 | TRBV7-2 | TGTGCCAGCACGGACAGGGGCATCCACGGGGAGACCCAGTACTTC | CASTDRGIHGETQYF
NA | TRBD2 | TRBJ2-1 | TRBV2 | TGTGCCAGCAGTGGGGGAGGGACTAGCGACTACAATGAGCAGTTCTTC | CASSGGGTSDYNEQFF
NA | TRBD2 | TRBJ2-1 | TRBV27 | TGTGCCAGCCTCGCGACTAGCGGGAGGGTAAATGAGCAGTTCTTC | CASLATSGRVNEQFF
once | NA | TRBJ1-1 | TRBV13 | TGTGCCAGCAGCTTTGGTGCAGTCATGAACACTGAAGCTTTCTTT | CASSFGAVMNTEAFF
NA | NA | TRBJ1-1 | TRBV19 | TGTGCCAGTAGTAAGGAGATGTACACTGAAGCTTTCTTT | CASSKEMYTEAFF
NA | TRBD1 | TRBJ2-7 | TRBV14 | TGTGCCAGCAGCCAAGTACAGGGGTACGAGCAGTACTTC | CASSQVQGYEQYF
NA | NA | TRBJ1-2 | TRBV9 | TGTGCCAGCAGCGTAGCAACAGGGAGAGGCTACACCTTC | CASSVATGRGYTF
NA | NA | TRBJ2-3 | TRBV6-9 | TGTGCTCCCGCGGGGCTCACAGATACGCAGTATTTT | CAPAGLTDTQYF